The rows below give T cell receptor beta chains drawn from one sample of a study of radiotherapy plus CTLA-4 blockade in lung cancer. TCRdb's table, derived via immunoSEQ multiplex PCR, lists solely in-frame clones and lacks some. The data show 110,000 or so clones, about four fifths seen once. The sample was peripheral blood, taken from a patient treated with radiotherapy plus ipilimumab. The receptors stem from a human donor with non-small cell lung cancer who had a partial response to radiotherapy plus ipilimumab. The CDR3 runs from the conserved cysteine through the conserved F or W. The D gene is left open where the match is weak. Not every row has a clone size; where given, it reads once, few, many or a size class.

v_call	j_call	d_call	clone_size	cdr3_aa	cdr3_nt
TRBV7-6	TRBJ2-2	.	.	CASSPQRVAGELFF	TGTGCCAGCAGCCCTCAGCGGGTTGCCGGGGAGCTGTTTTTT
TRBV19	TRBJ2-3	.	.	CASSKAILSGSTDTQYF	TGTGCCAGTAGTAAAGCAATACTCTCCGGGAGCACAGATACGCAGTATTTT
TRBV7-9	TRBJ1-1	.	.	CASSLQRTTQAMNTEAFF	TGTGCCAGCAGCTTACAAAGGACAACACAAGCCATGAACACTGAAGCTTTCTTT
TRBV5-1	TRBJ1-1	.	.	CASSLEEAEAFF	TGCGCCAGCAGCTTGGAGGAGGCTGAAGCTTTCTTT
TRBV19	TRBJ1-5	TRBD1	.	CASRDRGFVEPQHF	TGTGCCAGCCGGGACAGGGGGTTTGTGGAGCCCCAGCATTTT
TRBV5-6	TRBJ2-3	TRBD1	.	CASSIGQGTDTQYF	TGTGCCAGCAGCATAGGACAGGGCACAGATACGCAGTATTTT
TRBV15	TRBJ2-5	.	.	CATSGTPAPEGTQYF	TGTGCCACCAGCGGGACACCGGCCCCGGAAGGGACCCAGTACTTC
TRBV25-1	TRBJ2-6	.	.	CASRDSISGANVLTF	TGTGCCAGCAGGGACAGTATCTCTGGGGCCAACGTCCTGACTTTC
TRBV5-1	TRBJ2-2	.	.	CASSLVGGLTTGELFF	TGCGCCAGCAGCTTGGTCGGAGGGTTGACCACCGGGGAGCTGTTTTTT
TRBV27	TRBJ1-1	.	.	CASSLSTSWGAGTEAFF	TGTGCCAGCAGTTTATCGACCAGTTGGGGTGCGGGCACTGAAGCTTTCTTT
TRBV5-1	TRBJ2-7	.	once	CASSFDAGSYEQYF	TGCGCCAGCAGCTTCGATGCAGGGTCCTACGAGCAGTACTTC
TRBV6-5	TRBJ2-2	.	.	CATTYGGGGGELFF	TGTGCCACCACCTATGGGGGGGGCGGAGGGGAGCTGTTTTTT
TRBV7-9	TRBJ2-1	.	.	CASSWASGRYNEQFF	TGTGCCAGCAGCTGGGCCAGCGGTCGCTACAATGAGCAGTTCTTC
TRBV18	TRBJ1-4	TRBD1	few	CASSRDRGNEKLFF	TGTGCCAGCTCACGAGACAGGGGGAACGAAAAACTGTTTTTT